This note documents a single T cell receptor (beta chain) sequence. The data stem from a study of blood T cells in healthy people across ages. Trimming took 4 bases from V and 1 from J; bases not matched to a gene: 14. The CDR3 contains 18 residues. In germline, CDR1 is SGHRS, CDR2 YFSETQ. Primers used in a second PCR of about 6 to 11 cycles were a sample-barcoded 5' primer and a J-beta primer mix. MiXCR, run by TCRdb on the 5' RACE reads, gives a single entry per CDR3 protein. This sample has around 900,000 distinct CDR3 sequences, with roughly half found just once. The V call is TRBV5-1, the J call TRBJ2-4, with 7 bases that match TRBD1. This TCR was sampled from a woman aged 60 to 75 in good health. The sample consisted of blood. In DNA form, the CDR3 reads TGCGCCAGCAGCCCCACTGCTGAAGCCAGGGGGGCCAAAAACATTCAGTACTTC. It encodes CASSPTAEARGAKNIQYF.